This T cell receptor beta chain was recorded in a study of tumor and adjacent non-tumor tissue in lung cancer. Study overall: Patients comprised about a dozen adenocarcinoma, a couple of squamous cell carcinoma and 1 small cell lung cancer. Study-wide results and limits: TCR diversity was significantly greater in tumor than normal lung tissue. Tumor repertoires had a smaller top 100 clone share than normal lung.

This CDR3 contains 16 residues. CDR1 DFQATT and CDR2 SNEGSKA come from the germline V gene (reference sequence). About this clonotype itself: No antigen is known for it. At one of its ends the junction is not consistent with the germline gene, which may arise from a read error.

No cell sorting was done before RNA was extracted from the tissue. Donors were chemotherapy-naive, newly diagnosed lung cancer surgical patients in China, August–late 2014. The library came from three nested PCR rounds adapted from ARM-PCR protocols. TCRdb recomputed calls from the multiplex PCR reads with MiXCR, one row per CDR3 protein. The repertoire holds about 200,000 distinct CDR3 sequences, with around 70% as singletons. The TCR comes from a man aged 55 to 70 with non-small cell lung cancer. The rearrangement links TRBV20-1 to TRBJ2-5; TRBD2 agrees at 7 bases. The sample was lung tumor tissue. The DNA of the CDR3 is TGCAGTGCGAGAGCTAGGACTAGAGGGAAAAGAGAGACCCAGTACTTC. It is translated as CSARARTRGKRETQYF.